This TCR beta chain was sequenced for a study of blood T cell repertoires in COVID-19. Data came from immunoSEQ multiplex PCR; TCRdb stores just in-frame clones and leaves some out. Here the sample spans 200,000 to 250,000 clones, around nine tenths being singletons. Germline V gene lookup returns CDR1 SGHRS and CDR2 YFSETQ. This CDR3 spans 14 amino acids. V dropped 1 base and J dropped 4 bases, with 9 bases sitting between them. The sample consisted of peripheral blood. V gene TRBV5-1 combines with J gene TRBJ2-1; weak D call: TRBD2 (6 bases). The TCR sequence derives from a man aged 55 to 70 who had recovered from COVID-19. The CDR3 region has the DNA TGCGCCAGCAGCTTGCCTAGCGCTTACAATGAGCAGTTCTTC. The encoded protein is CASSLPSAYNEQFF.